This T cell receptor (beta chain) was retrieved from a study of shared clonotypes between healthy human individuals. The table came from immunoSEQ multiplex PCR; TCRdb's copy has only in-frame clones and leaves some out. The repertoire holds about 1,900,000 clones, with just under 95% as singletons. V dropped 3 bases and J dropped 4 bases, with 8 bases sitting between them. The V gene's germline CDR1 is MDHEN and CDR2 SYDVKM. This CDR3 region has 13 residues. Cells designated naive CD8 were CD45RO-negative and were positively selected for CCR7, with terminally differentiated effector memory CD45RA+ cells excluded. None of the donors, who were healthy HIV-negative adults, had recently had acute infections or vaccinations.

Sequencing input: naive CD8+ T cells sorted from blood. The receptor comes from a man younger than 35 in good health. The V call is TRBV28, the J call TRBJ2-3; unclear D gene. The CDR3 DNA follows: TGTGCCAGCAGTTTTGCGGCAGCAGATACGCAGTATTTT. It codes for CASSFAAADTQYF.